Shown below are 12 T cell receptor beta chains from a single sample sequenced in a study. TCRdb independently ran MiXCR on the 5' RACE reads; one entry per CDR3 protein. The table records around 37,000 distinct CDR3 sequences, around 30% of them present only once. Sequencing was performed on memory CD4+ T cells sorted from a lymph node. Specified subset: memory CD4+ T cells, CD4+CD45RO+CD25-. The receptors originated from a female donor with breast cancer.

This clonotype was observed a handful of times. This chain uses TRBV5-1 with TRBJ1-2, with unresolved D. The germline V gene has CDR1 SGHRS and CDR2 YFSETQ. V dropped 4 bases and J dropped 5 bases, with 12 bases sitting between them. This CDR3 spans 13 amino acids. The CDR3, as DNA: TGCGCCAGCAGCGTCAACCTGGAGTATGGCTACACCTTC. The encoded protein is CASSVNLEYGYTF.

The chain is built from TRBV7-9 and TRBJ2-7; TRBD2 matches at 7 bases. The junction had 9 bases not matched to a gene; V was cut back by 5 bases and J by 5 bases. CDR1 and CDR2 (germline): SEHNR, FQNEAQ (reference sequence). This CDR3 has 14 residues. CDR3: CASSPGLNRDEQYF. CDR3 nucleotides: TGTGCCAGCAGCCCGGGACTAAATAGGGACGAGCAGTACTTC. Full variable domain (remainder filled in from reference TRBV7-9 and TRBJ2-7): DTGVSQNPRHKITKRGQNVTFRCDPISEHNRLYWYRQTLGQGPEFLTYFQNEAQLEKSRLLSDRFSAERPKGSFSTLEIQRTEQGDSAMYLCASSPGLNRDEQYFGPGTRLTVT.

This clonotype has only a few counts. The J gene is TRBJ2-5, the V gene TRBV7-9; the match to TRBD2 covers 8 bases. The CDR3 covers 15 residues. The trim removed 6 bases at V and 2 bases at J, leaving 8 bases unmatched. Germline V CDR1 and CDR2: SEHNR, FQNEAQ (reference sequence). The CDR3 coding sequence is TGTGCCAGCAGTCTACTAGCGGAACGTCAAGAGACCCAGTACTTC. Its translation is CASSLLAERQETQYF.

The CDR3 protein is CASSRATGGGYEQYF. DNA for the CDR3: TGTGCCAGCAGCCGAGCTACAGGGGGCGGCTACGAGCAGTACTTC. The rearrangement links TRBV6-1 to TRBJ2-7, with 9 bases identical to TRBD1. V was pared by 6 bases and J by 3 bases, with 9 bases of the junction left unmatched. This CDR3 contains 15 residues. Looked up from germline, CDR1 is MNHNS and CDR2 is SASEGT.

The chain couples TRBV20-1 to TRBJ2-3; TRBD2 might be the D (5 bases). CDR3 length: 16 amino acids. CDR1 and CDR2 from the germline V gene are DFQATT and SNEGSKA (reference sequence). V lost 5 bases and J 2 bases, leaving 20 bases between the germline ends. The CDR3 DNA is TGCAGTGCTCACCCACCGGAGGCTTATACCACAGATACGCAGTATTTT. The encoded protein is CSAHPPEAYTTDTQYF.

The chain links TRBV6-5 to TRBJ1-5; 10 nucleotides agree with TRBD1. In germline, CDR1 is MNHEY, CDR2 SVGAGI. Trimming removed 5 bases from V and 3 bases from J; junction bases left unmatched: 4. The CDR3 contains 15 residues. This CDR3 is CASSPGQGVNQPQHF. The CDR3 nucleotides read TGTGCCAGCAGTCCCGGACAGGGGGTCAATCAGCCCCAGCATTTT.

The V call is TRBV18, the J call TRBJ2-5; a possible D gene is TRBD1 (5 bases). This CDR3 has 12 residues. Germline CDR1 KGHSH, CDR2 LQKENI. With 6 bases removed from V and 2 bases from J, the gap between germline ends came to 7 bases. The CDR3 DNA is TGTGCCAGCTCCAGGGATCAAGAGACCCAGTACTTC. Translated, it gives CASSRDQETQYF.

The chain recombines TRBV5-1 with TRBJ2-1; no clear D. Germline V gene data show CDR1 as SGHRS and CDR2 as YFSETQ. The V end was cut by 0 bases, the J end by 9 bases, with 7 bases between. This CDR3 region has 12 residues. The CDR3 nucleotides read TGCGCCAGCAGCTTGGATCGAGGTGAGCAGTTCTTC. Translated: CASSLDRGEQFF.

Only a few counts were recorded for this clonotype. The rearrangement uses TRBV6-1 and TRBJ1-5; D gene unclear. Trimming left V 3 bases short and J 0 bases short, with 3 bases between. Germline CDR1 is MNHNS and CDR2 is SASEGT. CDR3 length: 13 amino acids. The chain's CDR3 is CASSDNSNQPQHF. The CDR3 nucleotides read TGTGCCAGCAGTGACAATAGCAATCAGCCCCAGCATTTT.

The V and J genes are TRBV9 and TRBJ2-1; a weak D match, TRBD2 (6 bases). CDR1 and CDR2 (germline): SGDLS, YYNGEE. V was pared by 6 bases and J by 2 bases, with 15 bases between. The CDR3 length is 15 residues. The chain's CDR3 is CASNLGGAPYNEQFF. The CDR3, as DNA: TGTGCCAGCAACCTTGGAGGGGCCCCCTACAATGAGCAGTTCTTC.

In the case of this clonotype: One end of the junction does not line up with germline, which may come from a read error. The rearrangement joins TRBV6-5 to TRBJ2-3, with D tentatively TRBD1 (5 bases). The CDR3 is 13 residues long. Per germline, CDR1 MNHEY and CDR2 SVGAGI. The CDR3, as DNA: TGTACCAGCAGTTCAGGGATCCCAGATACGCAGTATTTT. It is translated as CTSSSGIPDTQYF.

The J gene is TRBJ2-7, the V gene TRBV28; 10 bases are shared with TRBD1. V was clipped by 2 bases and J by 3 bases; unmatched bases: 1. The germline V gene has CDR1 MDHEN and CDR2 SYDVKM. The CDR3 is made up of 14 amino acids. CDR3 sequence: CASSLRTGGYEQYF. CDR3 DNA sequence: TGTGCCAGCAGTTTAAGGACAGGGGGCTACGAGCAGTACTTC.